Listed below are T cell receptor beta chains from one sample, sequenced in a study of cytomegalovirus exposure and HLA in healthy donors. Clones were sequenced by immunoSEQ multiplex PCR, and TCRdb holds only the in-frame ones, with some missing. The table records just over 150,000 clones, around three quarters of them present only once. The sample was PBMCs. The receptors here all came from a man aged 35-49 years in good health and CMV-seropositive. CDR3s include the opening cysteine and the closing phenylalanine or tryptophan. A D gene is named only where the DNA matches it firmly. The size field is filled for only some rows; it gives once, few, many or a size class.

d_call: TRBD1; v_call: TRBV5-6; j_call: TRBJ2-3; clone_size: .; cdr3_aa: CASSFQRDRGPDTQYF; cdr3_nt: TGTGCCAGCAGCTTTCAAAGGGACAGGGGGCCAGATACGCAGTATTTT
d_call: .; v_call: TRBV29-1; j_call: TRBJ1-6; clone_size: .; cdr3_aa: CSVEVTANSPLHF; cdr3_nt: TGCAGCGTTGAGGTGACTGCAAATTCACCCCTCCACTTT
d_call: .; v_call: TRBV7-9; j_call: TRBJ1-2; clone_size: once; cdr3_aa: CASRPDGYTF; cdr3_nt: TGTGCCAGCAGACCAGATGGCTACACCTTC
d_call: TRBD2; v_call: TRBV4-1; j_call: TRBJ2-5; clone_size: .; cdr3_aa: CASSTLAGVGETQYF; cdr3_nt: TGCGCCAGCAGCACACTAGCGGGGGTTGGAGAGACCCAGTACTTC
d_call: .; v_call: TRBV7-9; j_call: TRBJ1-3; clone_size: .; cdr3_aa: CASSPPGLNTIYF; cdr3_nt: TGTGCCAGCAGCCCCCCAGGCCTAAACACCATATATTTT
d_call: TRBD2; v_call: TRBV29-1; j_call: TRBJ2-5; clone_size: .; cdr3_aa: CSVRGVGETQYF; cdr3_nt: TGCAGCGTCCGGGGGGTGGGAGAGACCCAGTACTTC
d_call: TRBD2; v_call: TRBV29-1; j_call: TRBJ2-3; clone_size: once; cdr3_aa: CSVVGGATDTQYF; cdr3_nt: TGCAGCGTTGTCGGGGGGGCCACAGATACGCAGTATTTT
d_call: .; v_call: TRBV7-9; j_call: TRBJ2-3; clone_size: .; cdr3_aa: CASSSLANGADTQYF; cdr3_nt: TGTGCCAGCAGCTCTCTAGCGAATGGGGCAGATACGCAGTATTTT
d_call: .; v_call: TRBV6-5; j_call: TRBJ1-1; clone_size: .; cdr3_aa: CASSYYGGSDEAFF; cdr3_nt: TGTGCCAGCAGTTACTACGGGGGTTCGGATGAAGCTTTCTTT
d_call: TRBD1; v_call: TRBV5-1; j_call: TRBJ1-2; clone_size: .; cdr3_aa: CASSPQGLGGYTF; cdr3_nt: TGCGCCAGCAGCCCACAGGGGCTCGGAGGCTACACCTTC
d_call: TRBD1; v_call: TRBV6-1; j_call: TRBJ1-1; clone_size: once; cdr3_aa: CASSDPGGWVNTEAFF; cdr3_nt: TGTGCCAGCAGTGACCCAGGGGGTTGGGTGAACACTGAAGCTTTCTTT